This T cell receptor beta chain emerged from a study of cytomegalovirus exposure and HLA in healthy donors. Participants comprised healthy donors of bone marrow. About this clone itself: Distinct nucleotide sequences in the sample also encode this CDR3.

The CDR3 totals 12 residues. Germline V gene lookup returns CDR1 MNHEY and CDR2 SMNVEV (reference sequence). V lost 5 bases, J lost 2 bases, and 7 bases lay in between. The PCR ran on 60 Vbeta and 13 Jbeta primers. The data were produced by immunoSEQ multiplex PCR, yet TCRdb's version contains in-frame clones alone and is incomplete. The sample lists about 150,000 clones, roughly 80% occurring once. The sample was PBMCs. The sequence was obtained from a male donor in good health and CMV-seronegative. J is TRBJ2-7 and V is TRBV27; D ambiguous. This CDR3 is CASSPTPYEQYF. CDR3 in DNA: TGTGCCAGCAGTCCCACACCCTACGAGCAGTACTTC.